The rows below give T cell receptor beta chains drawn from one sample of a study of blood T cell repertoires in COVID-19. Produced via immunoSEQ multiplex PCR; TCRdb's table is partial and in-frame only. The table has more than 140,000 clones, 84% seen once. Sequenced: peripheral blood. The source of these receptors is a woman in her 50s in a cohort sampled during active or convalescent COVID-19. Both conserved end residues are part of each CDR3. Fields, in order: CDR3 length, D gene, clone size, J gene, V gene, CDR3 DNA, CDR3 protein. The D gene is left open where the match is weak. For some rows the clone size is stated as once, few or many, or as a class when expanded; others skip it.

>14|-|-|TRBJ2-5|TRBV3-1/TRBV3-2
TGTGCCAGCAGTCTCGGACAGTACCAAGAGACCCAGTACTTC
CASSLGQYQETQYF
>15|TRBD1|-|TRBJ1-4|TRBV5-1
TGCGCCAGCAGCTTGAAGGGGACAGTCAATGAAAAACTGTTTTTT
CASSLKGTVNEKLFF
>16|-|-|TRBJ2-5|TRBV6-6
TGTGCCAGCAGTTATGGAGGGGCCAGAGCCTCAGAGACCCAGTACTTC
CASSYGGARASETQYF
>14|TRBD1|-|TRBJ2-7|TRBV7-9
TGTGCCAGCAGCCCAAGGACAGGGATCTACGAGCAGTACTTC
CASSPRTGIYEQYF
>15|-|few|TRBJ2-1|TRBV7-6
TGTGCCAGCAGTATGGGACAAGGGGTGATCAATGAGCAGTTCTTC
CASSMGQGVINEQFF
>15|-|-|TRBJ1-6|TRBV4-3
TGCGCCAGCAGCCAGGCGATACAGGGAAGTTCACCCCTCCACTTT
CASSQAIQGSSPLHF
>14|TRBD1|-|TRBJ2-3|TRBV30
TGTGCCTGGAGTCGACAGGGGGGGGCAGATACGCAGTATTTT
CAWSRQGGADTQYF
>13|-|-|TRBJ1-5|TRBV2
TGTGCCAGCAAAGTGGAGGGGAATCAGCCCCAGCATTTT
CASKVEGNQPQHF
>18|-|-|TRBJ1-4|TRBV19
TGTGCCAGTAGTATTCGGTACATCGCGGGGCTGACTAATGAAAAACTGTTTTTT
CASSIRYIAGLTNEKLFF
>17|TRBD1|-|TRBJ1-3|TRBV6-2/TRBV6-3
TGTGCCAGCAGTGACGTGGGGACAGAATTCTCTGGAAACACCATATATTTT
CASSDVGTEFSGNTIYF
>13|TRBD1|-|TRBJ2-4|TRBV7-9
TGTGCCAGCAGAGGGACAGGGAAGGACATTCAGTACTTC
CASRGTGKDIQYF
>14|-|-|TRBJ1-1|TRBV19
TGTGCCAGTATCCGGGACATCGGGAACACTGAAGCTTTCTTT
CASIRDIGNTEAFF
>15|-|-|TRBJ2-3|TRBV5-1
TGCGCCAGCAAGACCCTGTCAGCGAGCACAGATACGCAGTATTTT
CASKTLSASTDTQYF
>14|TRBD1|-|TRBJ1-5|TRBV2
TGTGCCAGCAGTGGCGGGACAGGGTGGCAGCCCCAGCATTTT
CASSGGTGWQPQHF
>13|-|once|TRBJ2-7|TRBV7-2
TGTGCCAGCAGCTCCAGGGTGACCTACGAGCAGTACTTC
CASSSRVTYEQYF
>15|-|-|TRBJ2-1|TRBV6-6
TGTGCCAGCAGATACGGACAATACTCCTACAATGAGCAGTTCTTC
CASRYGQYSYNEQFF
>13|-|-|TRBJ2-3|TRBV12-3/TRBV12-4
TGTGCCAGCAGTTTAGCTTTGCGGGATACGCAGTATTTT
CASSLALRDTQYF
>15|TRBD2|-|TRBJ2-7|TRBV5-4
TGTGCCAGCAGCGTGACTAGCGGGTGGGGCTACGAGCAGTACTTC
CASSVTSGWGYEQYF
>15|-|-|TRBJ2-1|TRBV7-2
TGTGCCAGCAGCCCCAGGGCTATCTCCTACAATGAGCAGTTCTTC
CASSPRAISYNEQFF
>14|-|-|TRBJ1-1|TRBV7-9
TGTGCCAGCAGCTTGTCGGGACTGATCACTGAAGCTTTCTTT
CASSLSGLITEAFF
>14|TRBD2|-|TRBJ2-1|TRBV19
TGTGCCAGTAGCCCTAGCGGCTATGAGGATGAGCAGTTCTTC
CASSPSGYEDEQFF
>17|-|-|TRBJ1-3|TRBV2
TGTGCCAGCAGTCCTCAAGTGGGGGGAGTCTCTGGAAACACCATATATTTT
CASSPQVGGVSGNTIYF
>16|TRBD1|-|TRBJ1-1|TRBV6-2/TRBV6-3
TGTGCCAGCAGTTCCAAAACCCAGGGGGCAATGTCTGAAGCTTTCTTT
CASSSKTQGAMSEAFF
>15|TRBD2|-|TRBJ2-7|TRBV29-1
TGCAGCGTGGTAACTAGCGGGGAACCAACCTACGAGCAGTACTTC
CSVVTSGEPTYEQYF
>16|TRBD2|-|TRBJ2-3|TRBV5-1
TGCGCCAGCAGCCTGGGGACTAGCGGCCTCACAGATACGCAGTATTTT
CASSLGTSGLTDTQYF
>13|-|-|TRBJ1-2|TRBV6-5
TGTGCCAGCAGTTATTCAGGGTACTATGGCTACACCTTC
CASSYSGYYGYTF
>17|-|-|TRBJ1-5|TRBV6-2/TRBV6-3
TGTGCCAGCAGTTACCGAGGACTCATTCCTAGCAATCAGCCCCAGCATTTT
CASSYRGLIPSNQPQHF
>14|TRBD1|-|TRBJ2-7|TRBV4-1
TGCGCCAGCAGCCAGGCAGGGGGCTTTGGCGAGCAGTACTTC
CASSQAGGFGEQYF
>14|-|-|TRBJ2-5|TRBV5-5
TGTGCCAGCAGCTTGAACTATGATTCTGGGTCCCAGTACTTC
CASSLNYDSGSQYF
>16|TRBD2|-|TRBJ2-2|TRBV19
TGTGCCGCACAACAGTCTAGCGGGGGGGCCACCGGGGAGCTGTTTTTT
CAAQQSSGGATGELFF
>12|-|few|TRBJ1-5|TRBV12-3/TRBV12-4
TGTGCCAGCAGTTCAGCCTACTCTCCCCAGCATTTT
CASSSAYSPQHF
>14|TRBD1|-|TRBJ1-4|TRBV2
TGTGCCAGCACCCAAGGACAGGAAAATGAAAAACTGTTTTTT
CASTQGQENEKLFF
>15|-|-|TRBJ1-2|TRBV5-4
TGTGCCAGCAGCCTGAGGTCAGGGGCCAACTATGGCTACACCTTC
CASSLRSGANYGYTF
>16|-|-|TRBJ2-5|TRBV7-6
TGTGCCAGCAGTCCTGTACCGATCCTTTCGGGAGAGACCCAGTACTTC
CASSPVPILSGETQYF
>13|-|once|TRBJ1-1|TRBV7-9
TGTGCCAGCAGCTTTACAGGGATGGAGAACGCTTTCTTT
CASSFTGMENAFF
>17|-|few|TRBJ1-1|TRBV1
TGCACCAGCAGCCAAGATCCACAGGGGGTTGAGAACACTGAAGCTTTCTTT
CTSSQDPQGVENTEAFF
>13|-|few|TRBJ1-6|TRBV12-3/TRBV12-4
TGTGCCAGCAGGATCGGGGAAGGTACACCCCTCCACTTT
CASRIGEGTPLHF
>13|TRBD1|-|TRBJ1-1|TRBV29-1
TGCAGCGCCCTGACAGGGCCGAACACTGAAGCTTTCTTT
CSALTGPNTEAFF
>16|-|-|TRBJ1-1|TRBV5-1
TGCGCCAGCAGCTTGGGGGTACGGGGGGCGTACACTGAAGCTTTCTTT
CASSLGVRGAYTEAFF
>15|-|-|TRBJ1-3|TRBV18
TGTGCCAGCTCACCATGGACAGCGGAAGGAAACACCATATATTTT
CASSPWTAEGNTIYF
>18|TRBD2|few|TRBJ2-3|TRBV7-9
TGTGCCAGCAGCCCACAACTAGCGGGGACACTTAGCACAGATACGCAGTATTTT
CASSPQLAGTLSTDTQYF
>16|TRBD2|-|TRBJ2-1|TRBV7-2
TGTGCCAGCAGCTTAGCCGGGACTAGCGGAAACAATGAGCAGTTCTTC
CASSLAGTSGNNEQFF
>15|TRBD2|-|TRBJ2-2|TRBV7-2
TGTGCCAGCAGCTCTAGCGGCCCGAACACCGGGGAGCTGTTTTTT
CASSSSGPNTGELFF
>15|-|-|TRBJ1-2|TRBV3-1/TRBV3-2
TGTGCCAGCAGTAGATCGGGGGAACTAAACTATGGCTACACCTTC
CASSRSGELNYGYTF
>15|TRBD1|-|TRBJ1-5|TRBV12-5
TGTGCTAGTGCCCCCGGGACAGGGGCCAATCAGCCCCAGCATTTT
CASAPGTGANQPQHF
>16|-|-|TRBJ1-4|TRBV25-1
TGTGCCAGCAGTGAATCGGAGAGGAGACCTAATGAAAAACTGTTTTTT
CASSESERRPNEKLFF
>14|-|-|TRBJ1-1|TRBV21-1
TGTGCCAGCAGCTCTATGACACCTAACACTGAAGCTTTCTTT
CASSSMTPNTEAFF
>15|-|-|TRBJ2-1|TRBV10-3
TGTGCCATCTCCTCGGGACAAAGCCTGTTGGGTGAGCAGTTCTTC
CAISSGQSLLGEQFF
>15|TRBD1|-|TRBJ2-5|TRBV20-1
TGCAGTGCTAGTCCGGCCGGGACAGGGAAAGAGACCCAGTACTTC
CSASPAGTGKETQYF
>12|TRBD1|-|TRBJ1-2|TRBV5-6
TGTGCCAGCAGCCCACGACAGGGTGGCTACACCTTC
CASSPRQGGYTF
>15|-|-|TRBJ1-6|TRBV30
TGTGCCTGGAGTGTAGTGGGACTTGGAGATTCACCCCTCCACTTT
CAWSVVGLGDSPLHF
>16|-|-|TRBJ1-2|TRBV6-2/TRBV6-3
TGTGCCAGCAGTTACTTCGGAGGGTACGGGCCTGGTGGCTACACCTTC
CASSYFGGYGPGGYTF
>15|-|-|TRBJ2-7|TRBV6-1
TGTGCCAGCAGTGAAGGCCCTGGCAGGCTCTACGAGCAGTACTTC
CASSEGPGRLYEQYF
>15|-|-|TRBJ1-4|TRBV7-2
TGTGCCAGCAGCCCTGGGGCGTTGTTTAATGAAAAACTGTTTTTT
CASSPGALFNEKLFF
>12|-|-|TRBJ2-3|TRBV12-3/TRBV12-4
TGTGCCAGCAGGTTCAATACAGATACGCAGTATTTT
CASRFNTDTQYF
>12|-|-|TRBJ1-1|TRBV27
TGTGCCAGCAAACAGAGGAACACTGAAGCTTTCTTT
CASKQRNTEAFF
>15|TRBD1|-|TRBJ2-5|TRBV6-5
TGTGCCAGCACCCTAGTGGGACAGAAACAAGAGACCCAGTACTTC
CASTLVGQKQETQYF
>14|TRBD1|-|TRBJ2-7|TRBV6-5
TGTGCCAGCAGTTACGGGACAGGGCCCTACGAGCAGTACTTC
CASSYGTGPYEQYF
>14|-|-|TRBJ2-6|TRBV19
TGTGCCAGTAGTAACCCAGCGGGGGCCAACGTCCTGACTTTC
CASSNPAGANVLTF